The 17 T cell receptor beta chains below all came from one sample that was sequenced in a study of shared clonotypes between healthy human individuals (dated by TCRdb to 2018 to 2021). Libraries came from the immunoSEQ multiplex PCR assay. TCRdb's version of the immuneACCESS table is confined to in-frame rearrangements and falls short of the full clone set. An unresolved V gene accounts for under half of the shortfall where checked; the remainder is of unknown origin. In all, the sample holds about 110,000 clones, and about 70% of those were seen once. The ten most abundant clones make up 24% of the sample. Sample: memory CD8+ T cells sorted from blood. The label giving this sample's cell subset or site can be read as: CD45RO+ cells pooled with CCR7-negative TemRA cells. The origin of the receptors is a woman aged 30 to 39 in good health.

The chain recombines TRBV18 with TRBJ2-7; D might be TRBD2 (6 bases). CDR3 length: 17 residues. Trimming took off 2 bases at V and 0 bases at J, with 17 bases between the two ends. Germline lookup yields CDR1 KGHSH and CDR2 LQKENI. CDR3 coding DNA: TGTGCCAGCTCACCAGGGGGGATAGCAAAAAGCTCCTACGAGCAGTACTTC. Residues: CASSPGGIAKSSYEQYF.

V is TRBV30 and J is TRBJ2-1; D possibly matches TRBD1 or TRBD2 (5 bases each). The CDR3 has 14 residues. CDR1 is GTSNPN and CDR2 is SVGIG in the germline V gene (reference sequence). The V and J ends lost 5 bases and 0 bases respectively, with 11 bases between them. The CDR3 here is CAWWGSSSYNEQFF. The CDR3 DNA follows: TGTGCCTGGTGGGGGTCCAGCTCCTACAATGAGCAGTTCTTC.

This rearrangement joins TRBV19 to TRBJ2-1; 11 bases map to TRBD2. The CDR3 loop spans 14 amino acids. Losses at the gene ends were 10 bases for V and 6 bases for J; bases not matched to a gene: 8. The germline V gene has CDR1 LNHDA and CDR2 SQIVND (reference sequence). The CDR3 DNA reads TGTGCCACTGAGGGGGGGACTAGCGGCAATGAGCAGTTCTTC. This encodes CATEGGTSGNEQFF.

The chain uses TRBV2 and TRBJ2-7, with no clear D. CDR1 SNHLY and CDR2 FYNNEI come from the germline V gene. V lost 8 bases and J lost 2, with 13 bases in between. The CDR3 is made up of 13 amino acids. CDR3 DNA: TGTGCCAGCCGCGACGCCGAACCCTACGAGCAGTACTTC. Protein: CASRDAEPYEQYF.

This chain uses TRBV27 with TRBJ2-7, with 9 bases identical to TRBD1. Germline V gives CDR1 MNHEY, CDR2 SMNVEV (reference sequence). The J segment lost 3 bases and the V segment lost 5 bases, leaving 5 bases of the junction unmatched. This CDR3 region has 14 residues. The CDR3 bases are TGTGCCAGCAGTGTGGGACAGGGAGGCTACGAGCAGTACTTC. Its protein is CASSVGQGGYEQYF.

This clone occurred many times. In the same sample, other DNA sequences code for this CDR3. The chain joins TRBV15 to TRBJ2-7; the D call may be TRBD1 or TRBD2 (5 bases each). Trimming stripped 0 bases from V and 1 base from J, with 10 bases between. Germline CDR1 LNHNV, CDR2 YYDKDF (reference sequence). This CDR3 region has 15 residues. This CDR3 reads CATSRDRGGSYEQYF. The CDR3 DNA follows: TGTGCCACCAGCAGAGATCGTGGGGGATCCTACGAGCAGTACTTC. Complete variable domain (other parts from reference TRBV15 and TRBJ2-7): DAMVIQNPRYQVTQFGKPVTLSCSQTLNHNVMYWYQQKSSQAPKLLFHYYDKDFNNEADTPDNFQSRRPNTSFCFLDIRSPGLGDTAMYLCATSRDRGGSYEQYFGPGTRLTVT.

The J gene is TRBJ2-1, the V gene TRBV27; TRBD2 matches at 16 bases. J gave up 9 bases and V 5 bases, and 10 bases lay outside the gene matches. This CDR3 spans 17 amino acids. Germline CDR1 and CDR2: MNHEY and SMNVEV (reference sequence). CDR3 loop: CASSRQGLAGGPGEQFF. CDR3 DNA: TGTGCCAGCAGTCGCCAGGGACTAGCGGGAGGGCCGGGTGAGCAGTTCTTC.

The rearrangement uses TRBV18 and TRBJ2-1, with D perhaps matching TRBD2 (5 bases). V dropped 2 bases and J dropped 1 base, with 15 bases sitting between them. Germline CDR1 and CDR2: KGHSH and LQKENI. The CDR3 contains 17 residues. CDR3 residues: CASSPSGTLSSYNEQFF. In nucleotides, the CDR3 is TGTGCCAGCTCACCATCGGGAACGCTGTCTTCCTACAATGAGCAGTTCTTC.

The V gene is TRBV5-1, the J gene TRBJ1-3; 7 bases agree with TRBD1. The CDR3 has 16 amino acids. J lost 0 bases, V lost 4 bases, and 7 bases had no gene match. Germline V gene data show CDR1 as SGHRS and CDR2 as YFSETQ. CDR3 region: CASSITGDSSGNTIYF. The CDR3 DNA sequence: TGCGCCAGCAGCATTACAGGGGACTCCTCTGGAAACACCATATATTTT.

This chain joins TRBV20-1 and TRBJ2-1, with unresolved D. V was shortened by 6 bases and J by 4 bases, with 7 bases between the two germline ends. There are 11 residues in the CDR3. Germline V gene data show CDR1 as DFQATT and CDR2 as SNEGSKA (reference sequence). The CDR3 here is CSADRYNEQFF. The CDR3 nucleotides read TGCAGTGCCGATAGATACAATGAGCAGTTCTTC.

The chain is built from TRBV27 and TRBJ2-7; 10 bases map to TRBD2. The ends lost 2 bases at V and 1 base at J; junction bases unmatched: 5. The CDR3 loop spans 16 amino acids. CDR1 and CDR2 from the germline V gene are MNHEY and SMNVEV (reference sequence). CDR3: CASSLGGLARSYEQYF. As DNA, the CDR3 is TGTGCCAGCAGTTTAGGGGGACTAGCGCGTTCCTACGAGCAGTACTTC.

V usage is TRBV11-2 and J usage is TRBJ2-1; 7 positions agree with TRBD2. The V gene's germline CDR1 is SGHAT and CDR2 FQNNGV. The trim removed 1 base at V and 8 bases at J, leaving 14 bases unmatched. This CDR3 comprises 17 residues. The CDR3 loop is CASSLGGRGGSIYEQFF. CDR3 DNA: TGTGCCAGCAGCTTAGGGGGCCGCGGCGGGAGTATCTATGAGCAGTTCTTC.

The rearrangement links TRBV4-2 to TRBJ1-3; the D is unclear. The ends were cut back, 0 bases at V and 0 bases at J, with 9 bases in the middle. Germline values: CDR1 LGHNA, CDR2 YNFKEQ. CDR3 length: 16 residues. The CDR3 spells CASSQDGGLSGNTIYF. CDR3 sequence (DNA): TGTGCCAGCAGCCAAGATGGTGGGCTCTCTGGAAACACCATATATTTT.

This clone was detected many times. This CDR3 reads CASRTGGEGNQPQHF. CDR3 nucleotide sequence: TGTGCCAGCAGGACAGGGGGAGAGGGCAATCAGCCCCAGCATTTT. The chain carries TRBV6-4 and TRBJ1-5; 9 nucleotides agree with TRBD1. Trimming removed 6 bases from V and 2 bases from J; junction bases left unmatched: 5. CDR1 MRHNA and CDR2 SNTAGT come from the germline V gene. The CDR3 length is 15 residues.

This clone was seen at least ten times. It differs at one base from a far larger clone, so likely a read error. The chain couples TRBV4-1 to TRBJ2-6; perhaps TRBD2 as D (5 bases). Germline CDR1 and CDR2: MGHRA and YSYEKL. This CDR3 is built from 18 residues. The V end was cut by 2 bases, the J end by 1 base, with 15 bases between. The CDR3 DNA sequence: TGCGCCAGCAGCCAAAACAGTCACGGGGAATCTGGGGCCAACGTCCTGACTTTC. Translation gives CASSQNSHGESGANVLTF.

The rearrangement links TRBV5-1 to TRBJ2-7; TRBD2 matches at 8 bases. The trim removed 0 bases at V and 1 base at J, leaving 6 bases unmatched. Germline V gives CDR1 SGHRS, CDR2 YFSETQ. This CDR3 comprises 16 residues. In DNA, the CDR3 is TGCGCCAGCAGCTTGGCCGTCAGCGGGGGATCCTACGAGCAGTACTTC. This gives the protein CASSLAVSGGSYEQYF.

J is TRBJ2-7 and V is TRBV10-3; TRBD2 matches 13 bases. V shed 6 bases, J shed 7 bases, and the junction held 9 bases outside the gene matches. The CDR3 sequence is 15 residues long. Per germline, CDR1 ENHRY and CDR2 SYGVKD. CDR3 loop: CAIRRTSGGEGEQYF. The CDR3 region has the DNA TGTGCCATCAGGAGGACTAGCGGGGGAGAGGGGGAGCAGTACTTC.